This record covers a single T cell receptor (beta chain). Its antigen is undetermined. This entry comes from a study of shared clonotypes between healthy human individuals. Study results and limitations: As a rule, naive subsets had a larger estimated richness than memory subsets. Rarefaction showed sorted-subset sequencing was incomplete despite large depth.

The CDR3 is 15 amino acids. The ends were cut back, 4 bases at V and 1 base at J, with 12 bases in the middle. Per the germline V gene, CDR1 is MDHEN and CDR2 is SYDVKM. Genomic DNA of every subset was divided equally among multiple immunoSEQ plates. Sequencing used immunoSEQ multiplex PCR; TCRdb keeps in-frame clones, though not all of them. The repertoire holds 1.6 million or so clones, with roughly 95% as singletons. The chain employs TRBV28 and TRBJ2-3, with D tentatively TRBD1 or TRBD2 (6 bases each). The sequenced sample was naive CD4+ T cells sorted from blood. The subset was: CD45RA+ positively selected. The sequence derives from a young man in good health. The CDR3 nucleotides are TGTGCCAGCAGTTCGGGGGCCGCGGGCACAGATACGCAGTATTTT. It translates to CASSSGAAGTDTQYF.